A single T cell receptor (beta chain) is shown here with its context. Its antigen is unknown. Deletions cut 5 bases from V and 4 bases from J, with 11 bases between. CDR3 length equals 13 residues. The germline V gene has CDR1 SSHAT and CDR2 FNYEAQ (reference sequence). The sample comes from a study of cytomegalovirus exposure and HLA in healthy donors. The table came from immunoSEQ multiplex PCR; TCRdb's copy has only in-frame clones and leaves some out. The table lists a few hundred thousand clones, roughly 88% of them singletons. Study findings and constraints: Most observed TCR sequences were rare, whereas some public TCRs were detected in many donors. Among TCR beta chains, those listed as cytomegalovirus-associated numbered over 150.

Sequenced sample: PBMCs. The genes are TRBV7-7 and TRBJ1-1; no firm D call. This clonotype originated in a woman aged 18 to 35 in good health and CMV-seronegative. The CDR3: CASSRVPGTEAFF. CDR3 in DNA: TGTGCCAGCAGCCGCGTCCCGGGCACTGAAGCTTTCTTT.